This TCR beta chain was captured in a study of blood T cell repertoires in COVID-19. Overall study context: COVID-19 samples, acute and convalescent, were from the United States, Italy and Spain. PBMCs, B-cell-depleted T cells, or T cells provided the cDNA or gDNA that made up the material.

Study processing details: Reference gene primer amplification gave estimated nucleated cell counts. Using immunoSEQ multiplex PCR, the repertoire was profiled, and TCRdb retains in-frame clones only, with some absent. V and J calls plus clone size are reproduced from that table; the DNA served to infer D and trimming. The table lists around 94,000 clones, approximately 86% of them singletons, with around 1.6% in the top ten. V was clipped by 3 bases and J by 0 bases; unmatched bases: 3. There are 15 residues in the CDR3. The germline V gene encodes CDR1 MDHEN and CDR2 SYDVKM. The TCR was taken from a man older than 75 with acute or convalescent COVID-19. Sequenced sample: peripheral blood. The chain combines TRBV28 with TRBJ1-2; 8 bases align to TRBD1. CDR3 amino acids: CASSFSDRANYGYTF. Here the CDR3 DNA reads TGTGCCAGCAGTTTCTCGGACAGGGCTAACTATGGCTACACCTTC.